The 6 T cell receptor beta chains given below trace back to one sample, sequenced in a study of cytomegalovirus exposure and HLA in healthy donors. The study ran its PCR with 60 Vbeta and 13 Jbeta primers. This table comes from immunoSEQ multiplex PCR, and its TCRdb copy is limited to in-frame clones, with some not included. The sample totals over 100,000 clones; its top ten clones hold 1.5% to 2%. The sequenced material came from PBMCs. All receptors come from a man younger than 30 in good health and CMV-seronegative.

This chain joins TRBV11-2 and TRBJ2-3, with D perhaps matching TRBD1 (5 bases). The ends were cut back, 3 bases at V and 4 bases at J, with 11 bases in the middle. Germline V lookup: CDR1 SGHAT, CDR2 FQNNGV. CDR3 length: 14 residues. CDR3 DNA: TGTGCCAGCAGCTTGTACGTAGGGGCAGATACGCAGTATTTT. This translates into CASSLYVGADTQYF.

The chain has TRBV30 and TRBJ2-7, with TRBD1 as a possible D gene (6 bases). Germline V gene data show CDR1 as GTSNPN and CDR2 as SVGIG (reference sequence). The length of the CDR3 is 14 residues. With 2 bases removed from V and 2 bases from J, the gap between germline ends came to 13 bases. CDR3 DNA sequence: TGTGCCTGGAGTATATCACAGGGAACCTACGAGCAGTACTTC. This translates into CAWSISQGTYEQYF.

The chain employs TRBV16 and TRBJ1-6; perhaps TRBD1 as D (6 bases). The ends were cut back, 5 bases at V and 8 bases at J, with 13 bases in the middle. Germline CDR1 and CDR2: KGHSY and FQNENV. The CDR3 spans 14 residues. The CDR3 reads CASSEQGYDSPLHF. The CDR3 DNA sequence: TGTGCCAGCAGCGAACAGGGTTACGATTCACCCCTCCACTTT.

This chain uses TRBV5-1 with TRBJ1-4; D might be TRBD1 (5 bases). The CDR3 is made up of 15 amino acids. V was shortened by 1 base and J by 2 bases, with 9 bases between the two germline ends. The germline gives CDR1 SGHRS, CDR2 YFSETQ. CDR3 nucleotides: TGCGCCAGCAGCTTGATGCAGGGCACTAATGAAAAACTGTTTTTT. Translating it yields CASSLMQGTNEKLFF.

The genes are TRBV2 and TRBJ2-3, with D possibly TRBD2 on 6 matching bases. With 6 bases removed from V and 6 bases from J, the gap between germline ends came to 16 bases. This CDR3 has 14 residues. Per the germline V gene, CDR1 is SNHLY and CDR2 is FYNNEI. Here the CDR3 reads CASSVRGIEDTQYF. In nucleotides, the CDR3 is TGTGCCAGCAGCGTTCGGGGGATCGAGGATACGCAGTATTTT.

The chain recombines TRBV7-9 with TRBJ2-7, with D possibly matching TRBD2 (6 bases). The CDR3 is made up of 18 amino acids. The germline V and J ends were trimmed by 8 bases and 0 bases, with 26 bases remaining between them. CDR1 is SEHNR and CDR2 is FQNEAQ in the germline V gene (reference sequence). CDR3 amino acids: CASPVGAFRTISSYEQYF. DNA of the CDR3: TGTGCCAGCCCCGTCGGGGCGTTCAGGACTATTAGCTCCTACGAGCAGTACTTC.